This passage covers 27 T cell receptor beta chains from one sample sequenced in a study of blood T cells in healthy people across ages. The use of a sample-barcoded 5' primer and a J-beta primer mix characterized a second PCR of roughly 7 to 11 cycles. TCRdb redid the calling of the 5' RACE reads with MiXCR, one entry per CDR3 protein. The table includes about 730,000 distinct CDR3 sequences, about 40% detected once. Sequenced material: blood. The receptors here all came from a woman in her fifties or sixties in good health.

The chain is built from TRBV20-1 and TRBJ2-1, with 8 nucleotides matching TRBD2. The germline V gene has CDR1 DFQATT and CDR2 SNEGSKA (reference sequence). The CDR3 is 14 residues long. The ends lost 5 bases at V and 4 bases at J; junction bases unmatched: 7. CDR3 amino acids: CSAPKAGVYNEQFF. The CDR3 DNA reads as TGCAGTGCTCCCAAAGCGGGGGTTTACAATGAGCAGTTCTTC.

The genes are TRBV3-1 and TRBJ2-5, with 7 bases aligning to TRBD1. Unmatched junction bases numbered 8, after V lost 4 bases and J lost 3 bases. Germline CDR1 LGHDT, CDR2 YNNKEL (reference sequence). The CDR3 has 15 residues. The CDR3 DNA reads as TGTGCCAGCAGCCCCGGGACAGACAACAAAGAGACCCAGTACTTC. Amino acids: CASSPGTDNKETQYF.

This clonotype was observed a few times. The CDR3 nucleotides are TGTGCCAGCAGCTTGCTTCCTAGCGGAGTCCCGAATACGCAGTATTTT. It translates to CASSLLPSGVPNTQYF. The V gene is TRBV7-2, the J gene TRBJ2-3; 7 bases line up with TRBD2. CDR1 is SGHTA and CDR2 is FQGNSA in the germline V gene. The CDR3 runs to 16 residues. Trimming at V came to 3 bases and at J to 7 bases, leaving 13 bases not matched to a gene.

This clonotype was seen a handful of times. The rearrangement joins TRBV2 to TRBJ2-3; tentatively, D is TRBD1 or TRBD2 (5 bases each). Trimming took off 4 bases at V and 4 bases at J, with 12 bases between the two ends. Germline-derived CDR1 and CDR2 are SNHLY and FYNNEI. CDR3 length: 14 amino acids. CDR3 sequence: CASSAGLGADTQYF. Written as DNA, the CDR3 is TGTGCCAGCAGTGCGGGGTTGGGGGCAGATACGCAGTATTTT.

This clonotype appeared many times. The chain is built from TRBV24-1 and TRBJ2-5; D gene ambiguous. From germline, CDR1 is KGHDR and CDR2 SFDVKD. CDR3 length: 12 amino acids. Deletions cut 5 bases from V and 3 bases from J, with 6 bases between. The CDR3 here is CATSALKETQYF. CDR3 DNA: TGTGCCACCAGTGCCCTGAAAGAGACCCAGTACTTC.

The chain is built from TRBV28 and TRBJ2-7; 8 nucleotides match TRBD1. Per the germline V gene, CDR1 is MDHEN and CDR2 is SYDVKM. Trimming took 0 bases from V and 5 from J; bases not matched to a gene: 6. The CDR3 loop spans 15 amino acids. The CDR3 region is CASSLWQGAEDEQYF. In nucleotides, the CDR3 is TGTGCCAGCAGTTTATGGCAGGGGGCTGAGGACGAGCAGTACTTC.

This clonotype came up a few times. V usage is TRBV6-2 or TRBV6-3 and J usage is TRBJ2-7; D is undetermined. Germline loops: CDR1 MNHEY, CDR2 SVGEGT. V dropped 6 bases and J dropped 2 bases, with 14 bases sitting between them. The CDR3 has 14 amino acids. CDR3 amino acids: CASSRPAQTYEQYF. As DNA, the CDR3 is TGTGCCAGCAGCCGCCCCGCTCAAACCTACGAGCAGTACTTC.

Only a few counts were recorded for this clonotype. The rearrangement joins TRBV3-1 to TRBJ1-1; possible D gene TRBD1, 6 bases. CDR1 is LGHDT, CDR2 YNNKEL, per germline (reference sequence). With 5 bases removed from V and 2 bases from J, the gap between germline ends came to 12 bases. The CDR3 runs 14 residues. The CDR3 DNA is TGTGCCAGCAGCGAAGGACAGCTCAACACTGAAGCTTTCTTT. This translates into CASSEGQLNTEAFF.

This clonotype was counted a few times. The J gene is TRBJ1-2, the V gene TRBV10-3; D uncertain. This CDR3 region has 14 residues. The germline CDR1 and CDR2 sequences are ENHRY and SYGVKD. Trimming took off 4 bases at V and 5 bases at J, with 14 bases between the two ends. The CDR3: CAISANQDNYGYTF. The CDR3 DNA sequence: TGTGCCATCAGTGCTAATCAGGATAATTATGGCTACACCTTC.

The sample holds one count of this clonotype. This chain connects TRBV6-1 to TRBJ2-3; D is perhaps TRBD1 (5 bases). The CDR3 has 12 amino acids. From germline, CDR1 is MNHNS and CDR2 SASEGT. V gave up 8 bases and J gave up 7 bases, with 13 bases separating them. The CDR3 DNA follows: TGTGCCAGCGCTCGTCAGGGCAATACGCAGTATTTT. Translating it yields CASARQGNTQYF.

V usage is TRBV28 and J usage is TRBJ1-2, with a possible D match to TRBD1 (6 bases). CDR3 length: 13 residues. The ends were cut back, 10 bases at V and 2 bases at J, with 14 bases in the middle. Germline CDR1 is MDHEN and CDR2 is SYDVKM. In DNA form, the CDR3 reads TGTGCCAACAGGCCCGGACAGAACTATGGCTACACCTTC. As protein: CANRPGQNYGYTF.

The gene calls are TRBV2 and TRBJ2-5; D is unresolved. Between the trimmed V and J ends, which lost 7 bases and 4 bases, there was a span of 13 bases. Germline V lookup: CDR1 SNHLY, CDR2 FYNNEI. The CDR3 sequence is 13 residues long. The CDR3 nucleotides are TGTGCCAGCACCAGTTGGTGGGGAGAGACCCAGTACTTC. This gives the protein CASTSWWGETQYF.

A few counts support this clonotype. This rearrangement joins TRBV12-3 or TRBV12-4 to TRBJ2-1; the match to TRBD2 covers 13 bases. Germline trimming cut 7 bases from V and 7 bases from J; bases unmatched to any gene: 4. The CDR3 loop spans 14 amino acids. As DNA, the CDR3 is TGTGCCAGCACCCGGACTAGCGGGAGAAATGAGCAGTTCTTC. Its translation is CASTRTSGRNEQFF.

The chain joins TRBV14 to TRBJ2-3; perhaps TRBD2 as D (5 bases). V dropped 1 base and J dropped 0 bases, with 8 bases sitting between them. Per germline, CDR1 SGHDN and CDR2 FVKESK. This CDR3 contains 15 residues. The CDR3 nucleotides are TGTGCCAGCAGCCAAGTCCGGGAAAGCACAGATACGCAGTATTTT. Amino acids: CASSQVRESTDTQYF.

This clonotype was seen only a few times. The chain couples TRBV5-4 to TRBJ2-3; D uncertain. The V and J ends lost 0 bases and 4 bases respectively, with 12 bases between them. There are 15 residues in the CDR3. Germline CDR1 SGHNT, CDR2 YYREEE (reference sequence). The CDR3 region is CASSLGAPVADTQYF. The DNA for the CDR3 is TGTGCCAGCAGCTTGGGGGCCCCGGTTGCAGATACGCAGTATTTT.

This chain links TRBV3-1 with TRBJ1-6; 7 bases fit TRBD1. V trimming: 2 bases; J trimming: 6 bases; junction bases outside the gene matches: 1. This CDR3 spans 14 amino acids. The germline V gene encodes CDR1 LGHDT and CDR2 YNNKEL (reference sequence). The CDR3 reads CASSQRGPNSPLHF. CDR3 nucleotide sequence: TGTGCCAGCAGCCAAAGGGGGCCTAATTCACCCCTCCACTTT.

The rearrangement uses TRBV7-9 and TRBJ2-3; the match to TRBD1 covers 7 bases. The CDR3 covers 15 residues. Germline V gives CDR1 SEHNR, CDR2 FQNEAQ (reference sequence). The V and J ends lost 5 bases and 2 bases, in that order; junction bases with no gene match: 7. The CDR3 sequence: CASSTKGQLTDTQYF. The CDR3 region has the DNA TGTGCCAGCAGCACAAAGGGACAGCTCACAGATACGCAGTATTTT.

The genes are TRBV4-2 and TRBJ1-3; D perhaps matches TRBD1 (5 bases). The germline gives CDR1 LGHNA, CDR2 YNFKEQ. The V and J ends lost 0 bases and 0 bases respectively, with 12 bases between them. The CDR3 runs 17 residues. The CDR3 region is CASSQEPGRNSGNTIYF. CDR3 bases: TGTGCCAGCAGCCAAGAACCGGGACGAAACTCTGGAAACACCATATATTTT.

Only a few counts were recorded for this clonotype. V is TRBV18 and J is TRBJ2-7; possible D gene TRBD1, 6 bases. The CDR3 is 14 residues long. Germline assignment: CDR1 KGHSH and CDR2 LQKENI. With 3 bases removed from V and 4 bases from J, the gap between germline ends came to 13 bases. The CDR3 nucleotides read TGTGCCAGCTCACCCGGACAGATAAAATACGAGCAGTACTTC. Its protein is CASSPGQIKYEQYF.

The chain joins TRBV5-1 to TRBJ1-1; no reliable D call. V gave up 4 bases and J gave up 0 bases, with 13 bases separating them. The CDR3 is made up of 15 amino acids. Germline CDR1 and CDR2: SGHRS and YFSETQ. CDR3 bases: TGCGCCAGCAGCCCGGCGGTGTTGGTGAACACTGAAGCTTTCTTT. Encoded protein: CASSPAVLVNTEAFF.

In this sample, this clonotype turned up a few times. The V gene is TRBV20-1, the J gene TRBJ2-2; TRBD2 agrees at 15 bases. The germline V gene has CDR1 DFQATT and CDR2 SNEGSKA (reference sequence). CDR3 length: 14 residues. V lost 6 bases and J lost 6; bases outside the gene matches: 2. The CDR3, as DNA: TGCAGTGCGAGGACTAGCGGGGGGGCCGGGGAGCTGTTTTTT. Its translation: CSARTSGGAGELFF.

The chain recombines TRBV28 with TRBJ1-3; tentatively, D is TRBD1 (5 bases). Germline V lookup: CDR1 MDHEN, CDR2 SYDVKM. The V and J ends lost 3 bases and 0 bases respectively, with 15 bases between them. CDR3 length: 17 residues. The CDR3 loop is CASSLCKQASSGNTIYF. DNA for the CDR3: TGTGCCAGCAGTTTGTGTAAACAGGCGAGCTCTGGAAACACCATATATTTT.

V usage is TRBV20-1 and J usage is TRBJ1-1, with TRBD1 matching over 8 bases. This CDR3 is built from 16 residues. CDR1 and CDR2 (germline): DFQATT, SNEGSKA (reference sequence). The J segment lost 1 base and the V segment lost 2 bases, leaving 9 bases of the junction unmatched. CDR3 sequence reads: CSARPGQVTGNTEAFF. CDR3 in DNA: TGCAGTGCTAGACCGGGACAGGTGACGGGGAACACTGAAGCTTTCTTT.

The chain uses TRBV7-7 and TRBJ2-2; D unresolved. Germline V gene lookup returns CDR1 SSHAT and CDR2 FNYEAQ (reference sequence). The CDR3 spans 15 residues. Trimming pared 5 bases from V and 7 bases from J, leaving 17 bases between. CDR3 sequence reads: CASSQNRASNGELFF. CDR3 coding DNA: TGTGCCAGCAGCCAAAACCGGGCTTCGAACGGGGAGCTGTTTTTT.

The sample holds a few counts of this clonotype. The chain combines TRBV28 with TRBJ2-5, with D possibly TRBD2 on 6 matching bases. Germline CDR1 reads MDHEN; CDR2 reads SYDVKM. Trimming shortened V by 4 bases and J by 5 bases, and 14 bases separated the two germline ends. This CDR3 is built from 14 residues. For the CDR3, the DNA is TGTGCCAGCAGTTCGGGGACTTTGCGGGAGACCCAGTACTTC. Its protein product is CASSSGTLRETQYF.

This clonotype has more than one count but fewer than ten. V is TRBV29-1 and J is TRBJ2-3; no reliable D call. Trimming took off 4 bases at V and 11 bases at J, with 10 bases between the two ends. The CDR3 runs to 10 residues. Germline V gives CDR1 SQVTM, CDR2 ANQGSEA. In DNA, the CDR3 is TGCAGCGTTGGGGCTTTGGAGCAGTATTTT. Encoded protein: CSVGALEQYF.

This chain links TRBV7-2 with TRBJ2-1, with TRBD2 identical over 9 bases. Germline assignment: CDR1 SGHTA and CDR2 FQGNSA. Losses at the gene ends were 5 bases for V and 13 bases for J; bases not matched to a gene: 21. The CDR3 covers 17 residues. CDR3 in DNA: TGTGCCAGCAGCCACCCCGGGGGACTAGCAAAAACAATGAGCCAGTTCTTC. Translating it yields CASSHPGGLAKTMSQFF.